This TCR beta chain was sequenced during a study of vaccination effects on CD4 cells after COVID-19. Looking at the study overall: Two doses of either BNT162b2 or mRNA-1273 were given to each participant. General study points: Infection- and vaccine-induced clones contracted markedly late after vaccination.

Some clones are missing from TCRdb's copy, which holds only in-frame ones; the method was immunoSEQ multiplex PCR. The data contain 30,000 to 45,000 clones, roughly two thirds of them seen just once; the ten biggest clones take up 22%. CDR3 length: 15 residues. Germline-derived CDR1 and CDR2 are MRHNA and SNTAGT. V lost 10 bases and J lost 0, with 15 bases in between. CD4+ T cells specific for antigen were expanded with viral peptide pools by the ViraFEST assay before sequencing. Subsequent to a culture period of under 11 days, CD4+ T cells were isolated. Each vaccine recipient was nucleocapsid antibody negative and had no prior SARS-CoV-2 infection. Remarks on this clone: What it recognizes is unknown.

The chain uses TRBV6-4 and TRBJ2-2; no firm D call. Sequencing used CD4+ T cells from PBMCs cultured with SARS-CoV-2 spike peptides, obtained before COVID-19 vaccination. This TCR was recovered from a human donor who received a COVID-19 vaccine. In nucleotides, the CDR3 is TGTGCCACCAGACCGACGCGTACGAACACCGGGGAGCTGTTTTTT. It translates to CATRPTRTNTGELFF.